This T cell receptor (beta chain) was captured in a study of cytomegalovirus exposure and HLA in healthy donors. Study overall: Tens of millions of unique TCRs from HLA-typed donors made up an early data release. The study's findings and limits: Of the V segments, some could not be distinguished, including TRBV6-2 and TRBV6-3, and were excluded.

PCR used 60 Vbeta primers and 13 Jbeta primers. The data were produced by immunoSEQ multiplex PCR, yet TCRdb's version contains in-frame clones alone and is incomplete. This table has around 100,000 clones, 60% to 80% appearing once. The CDR3 loop spans 16 amino acids. Germline V gene data show CDR1 as SEHNR and CDR2 as FQNEAQ (reference sequence). A single count supports this clone. The antigen remains unidentified. One junction end does not reproduce the germline sequence, and a read error may be involved. J is TRBJ2-1 and V is TRBV7-9; maybe TRBD2 (7 bases). The sequence was obtained from a man aged 45 to 65 in good health and CMV-seropositive. Material for sequencing was PBMCs. The CDR3 coding sequence is TGTTCCAGCAGCTGGGGTACCGGGGGGCGGAGAGATGAGCAGTTCTTC. Its protein is CSSSWGTGGRRDEQFF. The variable domain in full, completed from reference TRBV7-9 and TRBJ2-1, reads DTGVSQNPRHKITKRGQNVTFRCDPISEHNRLYWYRQTLGQGPEFLTYFQNEAQLEKSRLLSDRFSAERPKGSFSTLEIQRTEQGDSAMYLCSSSWGTGGRRDEQFFGPGTRLTVL.